What follows are 17 T cell receptor beta chains derived from one specimen sequenced in a study of cytotoxic CD8 clonotypes in ibrutinib-treated CLL. Measured with immunoSEQ multiplex PCR; TCRdb has only the in-frame clones, and not every one. The sample shows more than 200,000 clones, more than 70% of them seen only once. Here the sequenced sample was PBMCs, taken after 12 months of ibrutinib treatment. The receptor source for this set is a human donor with chronic lymphocytic leukemia.

In DNA, the CDR3 is TGTGCCAGCAGCTCACCAGCAACAGATACGCAGTATTTT. Its protein product is CASSSPATDTQYF. V usage is TRBV11-3 and J usage is TRBJ2-3, with no clear D. V gave up 4 bases and J gave up 3 bases, with 8 bases separating them. Germline V gene data show CDR1 as SGHNT and CDR2 as YENEEA. The CDR3 contains 13 residues.

This sequence joins TRBV2 and TRBJ2-2; D gene uncertain. The CDR3 loop spans 13 amino acids. The ends were cut back, 2 bases at V and 5 bases at J, with 6 bases in the middle. The germline V gene encodes CDR1 SNHLY and CDR2 FYNNEI. The CDR3 loop is CASSEFRTGELFF. CDR3 DNA: TGTGCCAGCAGTGAATTCAGAACCGGGGAGCTGTTTTTT.

CDR3 sequence reads: CASTPTGTDTQYF. DNA for the CDR3: TGTGCCAGCACCCCCACTGGCACAGATACGCAGTATTTT. This chain connects TRBV6-5 to TRBJ2-3, with no clear D. There are 13 residues in the CDR3. The V gene's germline CDR1 is MNHEY and CDR2 SVGAGI. V was trimmed by 7 bases and J by 1 base, leaving 9 bases between them.

This clone turned up a few times. The CDR3 reads CASSKNQGTLSGNTIYF. The CDR3 nucleotides read TGTGCCAGTAGTAAGAACCAGGGTACCCTCTCTGGAAACACCATATATTTT. This chain joins TRBV19 and TRBJ1-3, with D possibly TRBD1 on 5 matching bases. The V end was cut by 4 bases, the J end by 0 bases, with 16 bases between. This CDR3 is 17 amino acids long. Germline lookup yields CDR1 LNHDA and CDR2 SQIVND (reference sequence).

In nucleotides, the CDR3 is TGTGCCATCAGTGCGAGATCAGGCGGACGAGGGGACGAGCAGTACTTC. Amino acid sequence: CAISARSGGRGDEQYF. The V gene is TRBV10-3, the J gene TRBJ2-7; TRBD1 or TRBD2 may be the D gene (5 bases each). Per germline, CDR1 ENHRY and CDR2 SYGVKD. CDR3 length equals 16 residues. Trimming removed 4 bases at V and 5 bases at J, with 21 bases between.

This rearrangement joins TRBV5-1 to TRBJ1-4, with 7 positions matching TRBD1. Germline-derived CDR1 and CDR2 are SGHRS and YFSETQ. The CDR3 length is 14 residues. The V gene end was trimmed by 0 bases and the J gene end by 8 bases; junction bases not matched to a gene: 4. The CDR3 reads CASSLGQGPEKLFF. CDR3 nucleotide sequence: TGCGCCAGCAGCTTGGGACAGGGCCCCGAAAAACTGTTTTTT.

This chain links TRBV5-1 with TRBJ2-1; 7 nucleotides agree with TRBD1. CDR1 and CDR2 from the germline V gene are SGHRS and YFSETQ. V was clipped by 2 bases and J by 4 bases; unmatched bases: 15. The CDR3 has 18 amino acids. The chain's CDR3 is CASSFGGWDSSLYNEQFF. DNA for the CDR3: TGCGCCAGCAGCTTCGGCGGGTGGGACAGTTCCCTTTACAATGAGCAGTTCTTC.

Here the CDR3 DNA reads TGCGCCAGCAGCTTTTCCGATTTTGCAACTAATGAAAAACTGTTTTTT. It specifies CASSFSDFATNEKLFF. The chain has TRBV5-1 and TRBJ1-4; no reliable D call. V lost 2 bases and J 0 bases, leaving 11 bases between the germline ends. Germline V lookup: CDR1 SGHRS, CDR2 YFSETQ. This CDR3 region has 16 residues. The full variable domain, its missing parts supplied by reference TRBV5-1 and TRBJ1-4, is KAGVTQTPRYLIKTRGQQVTLSCSPISGHRSVSWYQQTPGQGLQFLFEYFSETQRNKGNFPGRFSGRQFSNSRSEMNVSTLELGDSALYLCASSFSDFATNEKLFFGSGTQLSVL.

The genes are TRBV19 and TRBJ2-7; D is ambiguous. With 5 bases removed from V and 0 bases from J, the gap between germline ends came to 14 bases. CDR3 length: 15 residues. In germline, CDR1 is LNHDA, CDR2 SQIVND (reference sequence). Written as DNA, the CDR3 is TGTGCCAGTAGTCAAGGGCCCGGTTACTCCTACGAGCAGTACTTC. Its protein product is CASSQGPGYSYEQYF.

The chain couples TRBV2 to TRBJ1-1; D might be TRBD1 (5 bases). The length of the CDR3 is 17 residues. Trimming took off 7 bases at V and 2 bases at J, with 23 bases between the two ends. Germline assignment: CDR1 SNHLY and CDR2 FYNNEI. The CDR3 spells CASNPPGPTESNTEAFF. The DNA for the CDR3 is TGTGCCAGCAACCCCCCAGGGCCAACAGAGAGCAACACTGAAGCTTTCTTT.

The rearrangement joins TRBV5-8 to TRBJ2-7; no firm D call. Germline V gene sequence: CDR1 SGHTS, CDR2 YDEGEE. The CDR3 totals 13 residues. Trimming pared 0 bases from V and 0 bases from J, leaving 4 bases between. Written as DNA, the CDR3 is TGTGCCAGCAGCTTGGGGATCTCCTACGAGCAGTACTTC. Protein product: CASSLGISYEQYF.

This clone was observed a few times. The chain has TRBV5-6 and TRBJ2-5; TRBD1 matches 8 bases. The CDR3 runs to 15 residues. The V and J ends lost 1 base and 3 bases, in that order; junction bases with no gene match: 5. Germline CDR1 and CDR2: SGHDT and YYEEEE. The DNA for the CDR3 is TGTGCCAGCAGCTTGATAGGGACAGGTAAAGAGACCCAGTACTTC. Translating gives CASSLIGTGKETQYF.

This clone was picked up a small number of times. The CDR3 DNA reads TGTGCCAGTAGGCCTGTATGGGACACTGAAGCTTTCTTT. Amino acid sequence: CASRPVWDTEAFF. V gene TRBV19 combines with J gene TRBJ1-1; D gene uncertain. CDR1 and CDR2 from the germline V gene are LNHDA and SQIVND (reference sequence). This CDR3 region has 13 residues. V lost 6 bases, J lost 3 bases, and 11 bases lay in between.

V gene TRBV6-5 combines with J gene TRBJ2-1; 12 bases match TRBD1. This CDR3 is 15 amino acids long. The germline gives CDR1 MNHEY, CDR2 SVGAGI. Germline trimming cut 7 bases from V and 9 bases from J; bases unmatched to any gene: 10. CDR3 protein: CASIQGGQGAGEQFF. CDR3 nucleotide sequence: TGTGCCAGCATCCAAGGGGGACAGGGGGCGGGTGAGCAGTTCTTC.

The chain links TRBV6-5 to TRBJ1-2, with TRBD1 identical over 9 bases. Trimming removed 4 bases from V and 1 base from J; junction bases left unmatched: 4. This CDR3 has 15 amino acids. Germline CDR1 is MNHEY and CDR2 is SVGAGI. The CDR3 here is CASSSGQGNNYGYTF. As DNA, the CDR3 is TGTGCCAGCAGTTCGGGACAGGGAAATAACTATGGCTACACCTTC.

Notes on this clone: The sample holds other DNA sequences that translate to the same CDR3. This rearrangement joins TRBV19 to TRBJ2-7, with a weak D call TRBD2 (5 bases). CDR3 length: 14 residues. The V end lost 5 bases, the J end lost 0 bases, and 11 bases lay between the germline ends. Looked up from germline, CDR1 is LNHDA and CDR2 is SQIVND (reference sequence). The CDR3 spells CASSPSGSSYEQYF. The CDR3 DNA reads as TGTGCCAGTAGTCCGAGCGGAAGCTCCTACGAGCAGTACTTC.

This rearrangement joins TRBV7-6 to TRBJ1-5, with a tentative D call TRBD1 (5 bases). The germline CDR1 and CDR2 sequences are SGHVS and FNYEAQ. The CDR3 runs 20 residues. The V and J ends lost 4 bases and 1 base respectively, with 26 bases between them. The CDR3 coding sequence is TGTGCCAGCAGCTCATTACCGGGACTAGGGTTTCTGGGGAGCAATCAGCCCCAGCATTTT. As protein: CASSSLPGLGFLGSNQPQHF.